This TCR beta chain emerged from a study of persistence of HIV-infected CD4 T cells. The immunoSEQ assay was version 4, run in survey mode. Profiling relied on immunoSEQ multiplex PCR, and the TCRdb table lists in-frame clones only, not all of them. The sample shows approximately 32,000 clones, about four fifths of them seen only once. A word on this clone: Antigen specificity is unknown.

Study results and caveats: Degenerate expanded CDR3beta sequences were enriched among CMV- and Gag-responding cells.

The stimulus was an HIV-1 Gag 15-mer peptide pool, 1 ug/peptide/mL. CD40L/CD69 double-negative CD45RO-high memory CD4+ T cells were collected. This receptor was obtained from an adult woman with HIV who was CMV-seropositive. The sequences come from CD4+ T cells sorted from PBMCs after roughly 18-hour stimulation, collected from a patient who received antiretroviral therapy.

CDR3 region: CASSLGKSNTEAFF. CDR3 bases: TGTGCCAGCAGCCTGGGCAAATCGAACACTGAAGCTTTCTTT. The rearrangement uses TRBV3-1 (or the pseudogene TRBV3-2) and TRBJ1-1; D is unclear. This CDR3 region has 14 residues. Germline-derived CDR1 and CDR2 are LGHDT and YNNKEL (reference sequence). V lost 4 bases and J 1 base, leaving 10 bases between the germline ends.